This T cell receptor (beta chain) was obtained from a study of T cell repertoires in cytomegalovirus infection. In the study overall: Indicated by public TCR beta signatures were CMV infection and matching HLA type.

Points from the study as a whole: Carriers of CMV and the relevant HLA type were discriminated by public TCR beta frequency. HLA-C-restricted CMV clonotypes gave the most frequent clonotype in two of eight donors.

TCRdb re-derived calls from the reads in MiXCR, one entry per CDR3 protein. There are about 130,000 distinct CDR3 sequences in the sample; 8% to 9% occur only once, and about 9.4% lies in the top ten. Trimming removed 0 bases from V and 4 bases from J, with 7 bases in between. The germline gives CDR1 SGDLS, CDR2 YYNGEE. The CDR3 loop spans 13 amino acids. This clonotype appeared many times. Its matching antigen is unknown. The sequence was obtained from a human donor in good health (CMV status not recorded). Some clones in this sample may be carry-over from other donors' samples. Material for sequencing was PBMCs. The rearrangement uses TRBV9 and TRBJ2-5; D perhaps matches TRBD2 (5 bases). CDR3 in amino acids: CASSVEGVETQYF. The CDR3 bases are TGTGCCAGCAGCGTAGAGGGAGTAGAGACCCAGTACTTC. The whole variable domain, filled in from reference TRBV9 and TRBJ2-5, reads DSGVTQTPKHLITATGQRVTLRCSPRSGDLSVYWYQQSLDQGLQFLIQYYNGEERAKGNILERFSAQQFPDLHSELNLSSLELGDSALYFCASSVEGVETQYFGPGTRLLVL.